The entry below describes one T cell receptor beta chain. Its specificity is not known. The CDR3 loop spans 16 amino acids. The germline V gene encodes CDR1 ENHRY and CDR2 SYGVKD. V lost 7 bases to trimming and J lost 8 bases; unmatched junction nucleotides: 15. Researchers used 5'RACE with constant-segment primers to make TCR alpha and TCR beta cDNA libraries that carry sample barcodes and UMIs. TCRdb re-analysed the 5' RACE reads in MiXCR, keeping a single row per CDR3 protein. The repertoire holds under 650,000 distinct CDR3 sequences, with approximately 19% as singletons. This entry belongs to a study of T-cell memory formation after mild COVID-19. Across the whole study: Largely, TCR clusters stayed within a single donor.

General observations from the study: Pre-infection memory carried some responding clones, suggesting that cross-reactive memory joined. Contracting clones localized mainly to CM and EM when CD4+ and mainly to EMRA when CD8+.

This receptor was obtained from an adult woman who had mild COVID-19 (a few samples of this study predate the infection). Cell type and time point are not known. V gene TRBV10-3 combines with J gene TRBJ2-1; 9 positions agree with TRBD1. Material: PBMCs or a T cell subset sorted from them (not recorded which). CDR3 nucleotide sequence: TGTGCCATCACTCCAGATCCGGGACAGGGCCGCGATGAGCAGTTCTTC. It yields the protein CAITPDPGQGRDEQFF.